This paragraph reports one T cell receptor beta chain. Ages ranged from roughly 18 to 100 years, with residence in fewer than 25 US areas. Self-reported history from a screening survey and questionnaire set each donor's cohort. Participants in the exposed group had met a COVID-19 case in the 2 weeks before joining the study. This CDR3 is 17 amino acids long. CDR1 is LNHDA and CDR2 is SQIVND in the germline V gene (reference sequence). The V end lost 7 bases, the J end lost 0 bases, and 18 bases lay between the germline ends. Produced via immunoSEQ multiplex PCR; TCRdb's table is partial and in-frame only. The data show 350,000 to 450,000 clones, 70% to 90% seen once. The sample originates from a study of blood T cell repertoires in COVID-19.

The rearrangement links TRBV19 to TRBJ1-4; D possibly corresponds to TRBD1 (6 bases). Material for sequencing was PBMCs or T cells enriched from blood (not recorded which). The source is a woman in her late teens or twenties who had been exposed to COVID-19. CDR3 sequence reads: CASTNPGTPTTNEKLFF. CDR3 sequence (DNA): TGTGCCAGTACCAACCCCGGGACACCCACAACTAATGAAAAACTGTTTTTT. The full variable domain, rest sourced from reference TRBV19 and TRBJ1-4, is DGGITQSPKYLFRKEGQNVTLSCEQNLNHDAMYWYRQDPGQGLRLIYYSQIVNDFQKGDIAEGYSVSREKKESFPLTVTSAQKNPTAFYLCASTNPGTPTTNEKLFFGSGTQLSVL.